This T cell receptor beta chain stems from a study of blood T cells in healthy people across ages. Together with a sample-barcoded 5' primer, a J-beta primer mix was included in a second PCR lasting about 7 to 11 cycles. Via MiXCR, TCRdb re-called the 5' RACE reads, giving one row per CDR3 protein. The sample shows around 1.7 million distinct CDR3 sequences, 28% of them seen only once. The table lists this clonotype with a few counts. V lost 0 bases to trimming and J lost 2 bases, with 13 bases between them. The CDR3 is 16 amino acids. Specimen: blood. V usage is TRBV6-7 and J usage is TRBJ2-5; possible D gene TRBD1, 5 bases. TRBV6-7 is an ORF, and what it does is uncertain. The receptor was isolated from a woman between 25 and 40 years old in good health. CDR3 bases: TGTGCCAGCAGTTACTCGAGTATGACAGTACAAGAGACCCAGTACTTC. As protein: CASSYSSMTVQETQYF.